Included here is one T cell receptor (beta chain) sequence, with context. The junction had 7 bases not matched to a gene; V was cut back by 7 bases and J by 7 bases. Looked up from germline, CDR1 is LNHDA and CDR2 is SQIVND (reference sequence). CDR3 length equals 14 residues. The sample is drawn from a study of blood T cell repertoires in COVID-19. Study details: Samples of COVID-19 (acute and convalescent) were obtained from the United States, Italy and Spain. Nucleic acid was either cDNA or gDNA, and it came from T cells, B-cell-depleted T cells, or PBMCs.

In the source study's methods: Amplification of reference gene primers provided the estimated nucleated cell counts. Data came from immunoSEQ multiplex PCR; TCRdb stores just in-frame clones and leaves some out. V, J and clone size were drawn from that table, and D and trimming were deduced from the DNA. The table shows fewer than 150,000 clones, with approximately 84% occurring only once. This chain links TRBV19 with TRBJ1-6; 7 bases match TRBD1. Sequencing was performed on peripheral blood. The receptor comes from a human donor in a cohort sampled during active COVID-19. The CDR3 region is CASNHRGRNSPLHF. In nucleotides, the CDR3 is TGTGCCAGTAACCACAGGGGAAGGAATTCACCCCTCCACTTT.